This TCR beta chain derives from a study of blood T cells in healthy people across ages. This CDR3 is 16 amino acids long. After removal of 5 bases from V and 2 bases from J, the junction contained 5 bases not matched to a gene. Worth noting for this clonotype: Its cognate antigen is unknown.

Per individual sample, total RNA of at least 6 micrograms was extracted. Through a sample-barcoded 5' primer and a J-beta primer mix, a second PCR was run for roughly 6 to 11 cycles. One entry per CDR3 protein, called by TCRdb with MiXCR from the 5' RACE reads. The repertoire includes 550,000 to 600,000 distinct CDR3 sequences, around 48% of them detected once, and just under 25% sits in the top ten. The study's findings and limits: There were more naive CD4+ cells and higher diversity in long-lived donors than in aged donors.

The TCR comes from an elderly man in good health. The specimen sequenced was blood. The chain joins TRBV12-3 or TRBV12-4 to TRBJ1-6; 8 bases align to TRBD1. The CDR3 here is CASSGIQGAYNSPLHF. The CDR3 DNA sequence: TGTGCCAGCAGTGGGATACAGGGGGCCTATAATTCACCCCTCCACTTT.